This T cell receptor beta chain was profiled in a study of OX40 agonist ivuxolimab in advanced cancers. Regarding the complete study: Ivuxolimab was an agonistic, fully human IgG2 monoclonal antibody directed against OX40 (CD134), a costimulatory receptor. Intravenous ivuxolimab was administered to patients every 2 weeks at six dose levels: 0.01, 0.1, 0.3, 1.5, 3 and 10 mg/kg. Of the approximately 50 dose-escalation patients, hepatocellular carcinoma was present in about 20, melanoma in approximately 15, renal cell carcinoma in 9 and head and neck cancer in 9. The dose-escalation cohort was around 84% male with a mean age of about 60 years, ranging from 23 to 79. Patients were allowed to have had prior anti-PD-1, anti-PD-L1 or anti-CTLA-4 therapy, and 30% to 40% of the dose-escalation patients had previously received checkpoint inhibitors. Partial responses occurred in three dose-escalation patients, of whom one had hepatocellular carcinoma and two had cutaneous melanoma. The purpose of peripheral TCRbeta sequencing was to test whether ivuxolimab changed TCR sequence diversity and led to clonal T-cell expansion. The paper describes the monotherapy dose-escalation part (N of about 50 patients) of the phase I trial of ivuxolimab.

Study-wide conclusions, independent of this receptor: Low levels of normalized T-cell clonal expansion were also shown by some nonresponding patients. The antigen specificity of the clonally expanded peripheral T cells was not determined. In the 0.1-3.0 mg/kg groups, partial responders had among the lowest normalized peripheral clonal expansion, particularly in CD8+ T cells. At doses of 0.1 to 3.0 mg/kg, clonal expansion of both CD4+ and CD8+ blood T cells was observed from baseline to week 6. After ivuxolimab, expanded clones were on average more numerous among CD8+ T cells than among CD4+ T cells.

Patients with autoimmune disease history or receiving systemic immunosuppression were excluded from the trial. In every dose cohort, peripheral blood was drawn for TCR sequencing at baseline, cycle 4 day 1, and cycle 7 day 1. The samples were taken from a phase I, first-in-human, multicenter, open-label dose-escalation trial of ivuxolimab. The trial enrolled adults with locally advanced or metastatic head and neck squamous cell, hepatocellular, melanoma or renal cell carcinoma. Before TCR sequencing, CD4+ T cells and CD8+ T cells were sorted from peripheral blood as separate populations. Via the germline V gene, CDR1 is SGHAT and CDR2 FQNNGV. The CDR3 sequence holds 16 residues, the cysteine and phenylalanine included. The CDR3 DNA has 48 bases and is translated from base 1. The V end loses 5 bases and the J end loses 4 bases, and a stretch of 17 bases separates them. Comment on this clone: Its antigen remains undetermined. No much larger clonotype is one base removed from it; base qualities were not supplied.

To sequence the TCRbeta CDR3 region, genomic DNA was isolated from the sorted cells. TCRbeta CDR3 regions were sequenced using the immunoSEQ Assay. TCRdb obtained this table from immuneACCESS and retained in-frame rearrangements with V and J assigned. These tables miss some clones; where compared with another copy, unresolved V genes account for less than half of the shortfall, and the remainder is unexplained. In all, the sample holds around 150,000 clones, and about nine tenths of those were seen once. The ten biggest clones cover 1.1% of the sample. The receptor was isolated from an adult with an advanced solid tumor such as melanoma, head and neck, liver or kidney cancer. In this chain, TRBV11-2 is recombined with TRBJ2-2, and perhaps TRBD2 as D gene, on 5 matching bases. This material consisted of CD4+ or CD8+ T cells sorted from blood, taken in a trial of the OX40 agonist ivuxolimab. The nucleotides are TGTGCCAGCAGCCTGACCCTCGGGGTTGGCACCGGGGAGCTGTTTTTT. The resulting protein is CASSLTLGVGTGELFF.